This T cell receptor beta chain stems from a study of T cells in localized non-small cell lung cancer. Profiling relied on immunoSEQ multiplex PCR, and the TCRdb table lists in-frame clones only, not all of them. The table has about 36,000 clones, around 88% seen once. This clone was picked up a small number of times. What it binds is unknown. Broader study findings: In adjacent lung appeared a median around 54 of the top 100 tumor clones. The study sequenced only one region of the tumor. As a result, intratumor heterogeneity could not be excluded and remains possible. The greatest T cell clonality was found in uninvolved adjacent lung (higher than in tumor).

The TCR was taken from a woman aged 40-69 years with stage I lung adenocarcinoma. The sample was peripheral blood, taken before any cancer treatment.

The CDR3 DNA reads TGTGCCAGCAGTGAAAGTCCCACTAAGCCCCTCCACTTT. It specifies CASSESPTKPLHF. V usage is TRBV2 and J usage is TRBJ1-6, with unresolved D. V lost 2 bases and J lost 13, with 12 bases in between. Per germline, CDR1 SNHLY and CDR2 FYNNEI. This CDR3 has 13 residues.